The entry below gives a single T cell receptor (beta chain) sequence along with its context. The data belong to a study of blood T cell repertoires in COVID-19. Study background: The cDNA or gDNA used as material had been derived from T cells, B-cell-depleted T cells, or PBMCs.

V was pared by 3 bases and J by 2 bases, with 7 bases between. CDR3 size: 14 residues. Germline values: CDR1 LNHDA, CDR2 SQIVND (reference sequence). Per the study methods: It was from reference gene primer amplification that nucleated cell counts were estimated. Clones were read by immunoSEQ multiplex PCR, and TCRdb kept only the in-frame ones, dropping some. V, J and clone size derive from that table, while D and trimming were established from the DNA sequence. Of some 300,000 clones in the sample, roughly 90% were seen once. Clinical histories supplied by participants themselves formed the basis of cohort assignment. Before they entered the study, exposed participants had met a COVID-19 case within 2 weeks.

Sequences were obtained from PBMCs or T cells enriched from blood (not recorded which). V and J are TRBV19 and TRBJ2-2; D is ambiguous. This TCR was recovered from a woman in her thirties who had been exposed to COVID-19. The CDR3 DNA is TGTGCCAGTAGTATCGGGTTTAACACCGGGGAGCTGTTTTTT. Translated: CASSIGFNTGELFF.